The text below deals with one TCR beta chain. Antigen unknown. This sample was taken from a study of blood T cells in healthy people across ages. Study-level points and caveats: Long-lived donors exceeded aged donors in naive CD4+ cells and diversity.

Sample-barcoded 5' priming and a J-beta primer mix drove a second PCR of roughly 6 to 12 cycles. TCRdb processed the 5' RACE reads anew with MiXCR; each CDR3 protein has one entry. Of approximately 960,000 distinct CDR3 sequences in the sample, under 35% were seen once. The CDR3 runs to 13 residues. V was trimmed by 5 bases and J by 4 bases, leaving 11 bases between them. Germline V gene lookup returns CDR1 MDHEN and CDR2 SYDVKM. This sample was also put to use in a study of T cells of mothers and their children. That paper notes: The donors comprised about 6 children and their three healthy Caucasian mothers.

Material for sequencing was blood. This chain joins TRBV28 and TRBJ1-1, with D hard to call. The clonotype was recovered from a woman between 40 and 50 years old in good health. The CDR3 DNA is TGTGCCAGCAGTACCGGTCCTCTCACTGAAGCTTTCTTT. Translation gives CASSTGPLTEAFF.